The sequence of this TCR beta chain was determined in a study of blood T cell repertoires in COVID-19. Some clones are missing from TCRdb's copy, which holds only in-frame ones; the method was immunoSEQ multiplex PCR. The table includes about 140,000 clones, 75% to 80% detected once. This CDR3 is built from 15 residues. Germline-derived CDR1 and CDR2 are MNHEY and SVGAGI. V trimming: 2 bases; J trimming: 6 bases; junction bases outside the gene matches: 8. The recovered donors of Cohort 3 showed two negative PCRs, clearance, or symptom resolution. Material for sequencing was PBMCs or T cells enriched from blood (not recorded which). The TCR originated in a woman aged 45-65 years who had recovered from COVID-19. The chain has TRBV6-5 and TRBJ1-2; 8 nucleotides line up with TRBD1. The CDR3 bases are TGTGCCAGCAGTTACGCAGGGGGCGGAAATCATGGCTACACCTTC. This translates into CASSYAGGGNHGYTF.